This T cell receptor beta chain was identified during a study of shared T cell receptors in the human thymus. The assay was immunoSEQ multiplex PCR, and TCRdb's table has in-frame clones only and misses some. The table shows hundreds of thousands of clones, with roughly 88% occurring only once. The germline V gene encodes CDR1 SGHDT and CDR2 YYEEEE. The CDR3 extends over 17 amino acids. The trim removed 4 bases at V and 4 bases at J, leaving 15 bases unmatched. The same data also went into a second study, on human thymus T cells. That source adds: In corrective heart surgery, resections were taken, and these provided the thymus tissue.

This chain links TRBV5-6 with TRBJ2-5, with 8 positions matching TRBD1. The source material was thymocytes. The TCR sequence derives from a boy under three years old with a congenital heart defect. The CDR3 is CASSGDPDRDSRETQYF. The DNA of the CDR3 is TGTGCCAGCAGCGGAGACCCGGACAGGGACTCCAGAGAGACCCAGTACTTC.